This T cell receptor (beta chain) was profiled in a study of T-cell reconstitution after alpha-beta-depleted transplantation in children. General study findings and limits: For some patients, TCRbeta diversity was high at day 60 because of recipient T cells and thymic progenitors that survived.

To note about this clonotype: The antigen remains unidentified.

For TCRbeta, the library was prepared with unique molecular identifiers. TCRdb redid the calling of the PCR reads with MiXCR, one entry per CDR3 protein. The repertoire consists of 580,000 or so distinct CDR3 sequences, with approximately 22% occurring once and the leading ten covering 13% to 15%. Trimming took off 2 bases at V and 4 bases at J, with 9 bases between the two ends. Germline lookup yields CDR1 MNHNY and CDR2 SVGAGI (reference sequence). This CDR3 contains 13 residues. The rearrangement links TRBV6-6 to TRBJ2-7; D is unresolved. The sequence was collected from a boy younger than two who had a stem cell transplant for acute myeloid leukemia, so the T cells may come from the graft donor. Sequenced material: PBMCs, mostly from graft donor cells, taken 360 days after TCRalphabeta/CD19-depleted stem cell transplant. As DNA, the CDR3 is TGTGCCAGCAGTTACGAGCCTAGATACGAGCAGTACTTC. Its protein is CASSYEPRYEQYF.